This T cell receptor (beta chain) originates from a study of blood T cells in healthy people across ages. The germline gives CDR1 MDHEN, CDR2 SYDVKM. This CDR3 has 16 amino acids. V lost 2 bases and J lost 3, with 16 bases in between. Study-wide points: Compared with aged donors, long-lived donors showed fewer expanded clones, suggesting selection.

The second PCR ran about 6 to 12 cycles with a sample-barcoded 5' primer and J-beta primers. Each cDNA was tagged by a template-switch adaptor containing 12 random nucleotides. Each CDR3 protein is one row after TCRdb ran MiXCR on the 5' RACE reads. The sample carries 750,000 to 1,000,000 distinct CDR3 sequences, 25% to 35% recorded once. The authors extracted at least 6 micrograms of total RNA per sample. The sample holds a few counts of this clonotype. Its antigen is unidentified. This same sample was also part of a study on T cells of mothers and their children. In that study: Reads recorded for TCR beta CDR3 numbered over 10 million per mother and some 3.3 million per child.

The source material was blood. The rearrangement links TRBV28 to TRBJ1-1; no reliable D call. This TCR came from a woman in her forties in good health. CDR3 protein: CASSLGVPRLDTEAFF. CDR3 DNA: TGTGCCAGCAGTTTAGGGGTCCCCCGACTGGACACTGAAGCTTTCTTT.